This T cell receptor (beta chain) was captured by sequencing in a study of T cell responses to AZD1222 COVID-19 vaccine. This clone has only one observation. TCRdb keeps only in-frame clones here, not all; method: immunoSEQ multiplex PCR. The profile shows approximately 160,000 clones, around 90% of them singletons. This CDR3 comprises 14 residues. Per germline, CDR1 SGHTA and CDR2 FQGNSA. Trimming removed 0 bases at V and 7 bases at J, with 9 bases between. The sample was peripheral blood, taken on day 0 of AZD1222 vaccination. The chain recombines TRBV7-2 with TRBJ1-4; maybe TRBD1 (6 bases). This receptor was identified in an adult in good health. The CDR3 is CASSLAGAREKLFF. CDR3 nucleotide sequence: TGTGCCAGCAGCTTAGCGGGGGCCCGTGAAAAACTGTTTTTT.